This entry lists 30 T cell receptor beta chains sequenced from one sample in a study of blood T cell repertoires in COVID-19. Sequenced by immunoSEQ multiplex PCR; TCRdb stores in-frame clones only, minus some. The sample has tens of thousands of clones, about 79% seen once; the top ten hold around 4.4%. Sequenced input: peripheral blood. The receptors here all came from a woman aged 45-65 years with acute or convalescent COVID-19.

The rearrangement joins TRBV5-1 to TRBJ2-7, with D possibly being TRBD2 (5 bases). CDR1 is SGHRS, CDR2 YFSETQ, per germline. Trimming removed 2 bases at V and 3 bases at J, with 12 bases between. The CDR3 is 14 residues long. CDR3: CASSFPDEGYEQYF. Here the CDR3 DNA reads TGCGCCAGCAGCTTCCCTGACGAGGGCTACGAGCAGTACTTC.

The CDR3 nucleotides read TGCGCCAGCAGCCCCTCTGGACAGGGGAATGGCTACACCTTC. It specifies CASSPSGQGNGYTF. The chain joins TRBV5-1 to TRBJ1-2, with 9 bases that match TRBD1. The CDR3 totals 14 residues. V lost 4 bases, J lost 6 bases, and 7 bases stayed unmatched. Germline V lookup: CDR1 SGHRS, CDR2 YFSETQ.

V and J are TRBV7-8 and TRBJ1-2; no clear D. The CDR3 has 14 amino acids. CDR1 is SGHVS and CDR2 is FQNEAQ in the germline V gene. V was clipped by 1 base and J by 3 bases, with 9 bases between them. The CDR3 nucleotides read TGTGCCAGCAGCTTAGGAACACAACACTATGGCTACACCTTC. Amino acids: CASSLGTQHYGYTF.

The chain links TRBV18 to TRBJ1-5; 7 bases fit TRBD1. The CDR3 totals 14 residues. Looked up from germline, CDR1 is KGHSH and CDR2 is LQKENI. V lost 4 bases to trimming and J lost 2 bases; unmatched junction nucleotides: 2. CDR3 in amino acids: CASSQGAGNQPQHF. The CDR3 nucleotides read TGTGCCAGCTCACAGGGGGCAGGCAATCAGCCCCAGCATTTT.

Here the CDR3 DNA reads TGTGCCAGCAGCCTTGTCTATAATTCACCCCTCCACTTT. Its translation is CASSLVYNSPLHF. This chain joins TRBV27 and TRBJ1-6; D is uncertain. The V gene's germline CDR1 is MNHEY and CDR2 SMNVEV (reference sequence). The V end lost 6 bases, the J end lost 3 bases, and 6 bases lay between the germline ends. The CDR3 spans 13 residues.

The genes are TRBV3-1 (or the pseudogene TRBV3-2) and TRBJ2-3; D may be TRBD1 (5 bases). CDR3 length equals 13 residues. Germline CDR1 LGHDT, CDR2 YNNKEL (reference sequence). With 0 bases removed from V and 8 bases from J, the gap between germline ends came to 9 bases. The CDR3 is CASSQEGRSTQYF. The CDR3 DNA reads as TGTGCCAGCAGCCAAGAGGGGCGGTCTACGCAGTATTTT.

CDR3 loop: CASSPTAGELFF. The CDR3 nucleotides are TGTGCCAGCAGCCCGACAGCCGGGGAGCTGTTTTTT. The gene calls are TRBV5-4 and TRBJ2-2, with D maybe TRBD1 (5 bases). The CDR3 has 12 amino acids. Trimming left V 4 bases short and J 6 bases short, with 7 bases between. Germline values: CDR1 SGHNT, CDR2 YYREEE (reference sequence).

The chain carries TRBV19 and TRBJ2-3; 12 nucleotides align to TRBD2. Germline CDR1 and CDR2: LNHDA and SQIVND (reference sequence). The CDR3 loop spans 17 amino acids. V lost 5 bases to trimming and J lost 2 bases; unmatched junction nucleotides: 8. The CDR3 DNA sequence: TGTGCCAGTAGTTTCTCTCGACTAGCGGGGGACACAGATACGCAGTATTTT. Residues: CASSFSRLAGDTDTQYF.

The sample holds a few counts of this clone. The V call is TRBV10-3, the J call TRBJ1-4; possibly TRBD1 for D (5 bases). V was cut by 7 bases and J by 0 bases, with 9 bases left in between. Germline V gene sequence: CDR1 ENHRY, CDR2 SYGVKD. The CDR3 has 14 amino acids. Here the CDR3 DNA reads TGTGCCATCAAGCAGGGAACAACTAATGAAAAACTGTTTTTT. It specifies CAIKQGTTNEKLFF.

The J gene is TRBJ1-1, the V gene TRBV3-1 (or the pseudogene TRBV3-2), with D perhaps matching TRBD1 (5 bases). Germline V gene lookup returns CDR1 LGHDT and CDR2 YNNKEL (reference sequence). This CDR3 comprises 15 residues. Between the trimmed V and J ends, which lost 2 bases and 4 bases, there was a span of 14 bases. DNA for the CDR3: TGTGCCAGCAGCCAAACCCTAACAGGTAGCACTGAAGCTTTCTTT. It is translated as CASSQTLTGSTEAFF.

DNA for the CDR3: TGTGCCAGCAGCTTAGAAGTTGGGGCAGAAGCTTTCTTT. It yields the protein CASSLEVGAEAFF. The chain recombines TRBV11-2 with TRBJ1-1; D possibly corresponds to TRBD1 (5 bases). This CDR3 is 13 amino acids long. Germline V gene lookup returns CDR1 SGHAT and CDR2 FQNNGV. V was trimmed by 0 bases and J by 8 bases, leaving 10 bases between them.

The J gene is TRBJ2-6, the V gene TRBV28; D gene unclear. Looked up from germline, CDR1 is MDHEN and CDR2 is SYDVKM. The germline V and J ends were trimmed by 5 bases and 0 bases, with 8 bases remaining between them. This CDR3 spans 15 amino acids. This chain's CDR3 is CASSRMSSGANVLTF. In nucleotides, the CDR3 is TGTGCCAGCAGTCGTATGAGCTCTGGGGCCAACGTCCTGACTTTC. Based on the CDR3 plus reference TRBV28 and TRBJ2-6, the full variable domain is DVKVTQSSRYLVKRTGEKVFLECVQDMDHENMFWYRQDPGLGLRLIYFSYDVKMKEKGDIPEGYSVSREKKERFSLILESASTNQTSMYLCASSRMSSGANVLTFGAGSRLTVL.

The chain recombines TRBV10-3 with TRBJ1-6; weak D call: TRBD1 (5 bases). Germline V gene lookup returns CDR1 ENHRY and CDR2 SYGVKD. V dropped 3 bases and J dropped 1 base, with 25 bases sitting between them. The CDR3 has 21 amino acids. This CDR3 reads CAISERGSSKGGGSYNSPLHF. CDR3 nucleotides: TGTGCCATCAGTGAACGGGGGAGTTCGAAGGGTGGGGGATCCTATAATTCACCCCTCCACTTT.

The chain combines TRBV4-2 with TRBJ2-7; TRBD1 might be the D (6 bases). Trimming pared 2 bases from V and 2 bases from J, leaving 10 bases between. From germline, CDR1 is LGHNA and CDR2 YNFKEQ. The CDR3 sequence is 14 residues long. CDR3 sequence reads: CASSQQTGPYEQYF. The CDR3 DNA reads TGTGCCAGCAGCCAACAGACAGGCCCCTACGAGCAGTACTTC.

This clone was observed a handful of times. The gene calls are TRBV19 and TRBJ1-2; 8 bases match TRBD1. This CDR3 is 13 amino acids long. V was clipped by 3 bases and J by 8 bases; unmatched bases: 5. CDR1 LNHDA and CDR2 SQIVND come from the germline V gene (reference sequence). DNA for the CDR3: TGTGCCAGTAGTATCGGGACAGGCGACGGCTACACCTTC. Protein: CASSIGTGDGYTF.

V usage is TRBV28 and J usage is TRBJ1-1, with D hard to call. This CDR3 is built from 15 residues. Per the germline V gene, CDR1 is MDHEN and CDR2 is SYDVKM. The V end lost 2 bases, the J end lost 2 bases, and 12 bases lay between the germline ends. This CDR3 is CASSLTGRGNTEAFF. Written as DNA, the CDR3 is TGTGCCAGCAGTTTAACTGGACGGGGAAACACTGAAGCTTTCTTT.

The J gene is TRBJ1-3, the V gene TRBV5-5; 7 bases match TRBD1. V lost 7 bases to trimming and J lost 0 bases; unmatched junction nucleotides: 10. This CDR3 spans 16 amino acids. Looked up from germline, CDR1 is SGHKS and CDR2 is YYEKEE (reference sequence). In DNA, the CDR3 is TGTGCCAGCTCCCGGGACAGCTTTAGCTCTGGAAACACCATATATTTT. This codes for CASSRDSFSSGNTIYF. The variable domain in full, with the rest retrieved from reference TRBV5-5 and TRBJ1-3, is DAGVTQSPTHLIKTRGQQVTLRCSPISGHKSVSWYQQVLGQGPQFIFQYYEKEERGRGNFPDRFSARQFPNYSSELNVNALLLGDSALYLCASSRDSFSSGNTIYFGEGSWLTVV.

Only a few counts were recorded for this clone. The gene calls are TRBV12-5 and TRBJ2-3; TRBD1 matches at 12 bases. CDR1 and CDR2 from the germline V gene are LGHNT and FRNRAP. The CDR3 has 17 amino acids. J gave up 5 bases and V 6 bases, and 12 bases lay outside the gene matches. The CDR3 protein is CASGPGTGGAVGDTQYF. CDR3 nucleotides: TGTGCTAGTGGCCCCGGGACAGGGGGCGCGGTGGGAGATACGCAGTATTTT.

This clone was observed a handful of times. This chain joins TRBV7-2 and TRBJ2-7; 9 bases line up with TRBD1. V lost 5 bases, J lost 6 bases, and 11 bases stayed unmatched. The germline gives CDR1 SGHTA, CDR2 FQGNSA. The CDR3 is 15 amino acids. The CDR3 DNA reads TGTGCCAGCAGCCGTCCGGGGACAGGGCTGGTCGAGCAGTACTTC. Translating it yields CASSRPGTGLVEQYF.

The genes are TRBV4-1 and TRBJ1-6; D unclear. This CDR3 spans 17 amino acids. V lost 4 bases to trimming and J lost 9 bases, with 22 bases between them. Germline lookup yields CDR1 MGHRA and CDR2 YSYEKL. The DNA for the CDR3 is TGCGCCAGCAGCCCAGGACGGGGAATCGGTCTTGGTTCACCCCTCCACTTT. Its protein product is CASSPGRGIGLGSPLHF.

This clone has only one observation. The V call is TRBV7-2, the J call TRBJ1-1, with a possible D match to TRBD1 (5 bases). The CDR3 is 14 amino acids. Trimming removed 0 bases at V and 6 bases at J, with 11 bases between. CDR1 and CDR2 (germline): SGHTA, FQGNSA. CDR3: CASSLAQGTPEAFF. The CDR3 DNA reads as TGTGCCAGCAGCTTAGCGCAGGGTACACCTGAAGCTTTCTTT.

This chain joins TRBV7-2 and TRBJ2-1; TRBD2 might be the D (5 bases). The CDR3 extends over 15 amino acids. Trimming left V 1 base short and J 7 bases short, with 14 bases between. The germline gives CDR1 SGHTA, CDR2 FQGNSA. This CDR3 reads CASSLGERPENEQFF. CDR3 in DNA: TGTGCCAGCAGCTTAGGGGAGCGGCCGGAGAATGAGCAGTTCTTC.

The rearrangement links TRBV19 to TRBJ1-1, with D possibly matching TRBD1 (5 bases). CDR1 and CDR2 from the germline V gene are LNHDA and SQIVND (reference sequence). The CDR3 contains 13 residues. V was shortened by 10 bases and J by 3 bases, with 15 bases between the two germline ends. CDR3 amino acids: CATTHQGDTEAFF. As DNA, the CDR3 is TGTGCCACCACTCATCAGGGCGACACTGAAGCTTTCTTT.

This chain joins TRBV15 and TRBJ1-1, with 8 bases aligning to TRBD1. The CDR3 is made up of 15 amino acids. Germline lookup yields CDR1 LNHNV and CDR2 YYDKDF (reference sequence). V was clipped by 8 bases and J by 3 bases; unmatched bases: 11. Here the CDR3 DNA reads TGTGCCACCGCGGAAAGGACAGGGTGGGACACTGAAGCTTTCTTT. It encodes CATAERTGWDTEAFF.

In DNA form, the CDR3 reads TGCAGCGTCCCAAACAGGGACCCCTACAATGAGCAGTTCTTC. It yields the protein CSVPNRDPYNEQFF. The J gene is TRBJ2-1, the V gene TRBV29-1, with a possible D match to TRBD1 (6 bases). The CDR3 consists of 14 residues. V was shortened by 6 bases and J by 2 bases, with 14 bases between the two germline ends. CDR1 is SQVTM, CDR2 ANQGSEA, per germline.

As concerns this clone: A read error may produce the germline difference seen at one junction end. Other DNA variants within this sample encode the same CDR3. V gene TRBV13 combines with J gene TRBJ1-1; 7 positions agree with TRBD1. The CDR3 extends over 12 amino acids. Germline CDR1 PRHDT, CDR2 FYEKMQ (reference sequence). As DNA, the CDR3 is TGTGCCAGCAGTCTCACCGGGACAGATTTCTTATTT. Residues: CASSLTGTDFLF.

The V call is TRBV4-2, the J call TRBJ2-7, with D unclear. V gave up 0 bases and J gave up 3 bases, with 6 bases separating them. This CDR3 comprises 13 residues. CDR1 LGHNA and CDR2 YNFKEQ come from the germline V gene. Written as DNA, the CDR3 is TGTGCCAGCAGCCAAGATTCGGGCTACGAGCAGTACTTC. Residues: CASSQDSGYEQYF.

The chain has TRBV2 and TRBJ2-2; D gene ambiguous. Looked up from germline, CDR1 is SNHLY and CDR2 is FYNNEI. V gave up 4 bases and J gave up 0 bases, with 12 bases separating them. The CDR3 is 16 amino acids. In DNA, the CDR3 is TGTGCCAGCAGTGTCCGCCGGGTGTCGAACACCGGGGAGCTGTTTTTT. Its translation is CASSVRRVSNTGELFF.

This clone was observed once. The chain uses TRBV28 and TRBJ1-4, with 8 bases matching TRBD1. V was clipped by 4 bases and J by 11 bases; unmatched bases: 12. This CDR3 contains 15 residues. The germline gives CDR1 MDHEN, CDR2 SYDVKM. CDR3 protein: CASSSPGGGREKLFF. CDR3 nucleotides: TGTGCCAGCAGTTCCCCAGGGGGCGGGCGGGAGAAACTGTTTTTT.

V and J are TRBV4-2 and TRBJ2-7, with D perhaps matching TRBD2 (6 bases). Trimming left V 4 bases short and J 1 base short, with 17 bases between. The CDR3 extends over 16 amino acids. Germline loops: CDR1 LGHNA, CDR2 YNFKEQ. The CDR3 nucleotides read TGTGCCAGCAGCCCCCCTGGTAGCGGTCCTTCCTACGAGCAGTACTTC. Its protein product is CASSPPGSGPSYEQYF.